Only a few counts were recorded for the clone carrying this T cell receptor (beta chain). Its target is not known. No fewer than 5.5 micrograms of total RNA were isolated from every sample. This entry comes from a study of blood T cells in healthy people across ages. Study-wide findings and caveats: Diversity estimates from one million T cells were considered underestimates.

This CDR3 spans 14 amino acids. Germline CDR1 is SEHNR and CDR2 is FQNEAQ (reference sequence). The V gene lost 5 bases and the J gene lost 8 bases, with 18 bases spanning the gap. The second PCR ran about 6 to 12 cycles with a sample-barcoded 5' primer and J-beta primers. All cDNA molecules were each tagged by a template-switch adaptor with 12 random nucleotides. TCRdb itself ran the 5' RACE reads through MiXCR, one entry per CDR3 protein. The sample yields some 700,000 distinct CDR3 sequences, 22% seen once. The specimen was blood. This TCR was sampled from a man between 65 and 85 years old in good health. This sequence joins TRBV7-9 and TRBJ1-1; D may be TRBD1 (5 bases). The CDR3 sequence: CASSAEITGSEAFF. CDR3 nucleotides: TGTGCCAGCAGCGCAGAGATAACAGGCTCAGAAGCTTTCTTT.